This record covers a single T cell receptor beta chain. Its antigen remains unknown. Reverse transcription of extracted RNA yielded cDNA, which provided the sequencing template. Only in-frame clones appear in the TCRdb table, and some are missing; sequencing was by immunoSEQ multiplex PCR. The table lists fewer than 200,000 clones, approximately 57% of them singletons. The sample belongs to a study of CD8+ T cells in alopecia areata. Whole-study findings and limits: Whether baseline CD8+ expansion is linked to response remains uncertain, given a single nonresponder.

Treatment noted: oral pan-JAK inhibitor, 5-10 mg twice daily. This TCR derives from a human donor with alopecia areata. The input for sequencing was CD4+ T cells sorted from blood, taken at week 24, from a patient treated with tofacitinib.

CDR3 loop: CSLVTARVHEQYF. In nucleotides, the CDR3 is TGCAGCCTCGTAACCGCCAGGGTACACGAGCAGTACTTC. The chain couples TRBV29-1 to TRBJ2-5; possible D gene TRBD1, 5 bases. The J call is uncertain, as TRBJ2-7 better fits the DNA end. CDR3 length: 13 amino acids. The V gene's germline CDR1 is SQVTM and CDR2 ANQGSEA.